The next 25 T cell receptor beta chains were all read from a single sample in a study of beta chain features in type 1 diabetes. Study-level results: In every one of the four CD4+ subsets, TCRB CDR3s were moderately but significantly shorter in Type 1 diabetes patients.

The sequenced template was cDNA made from the entire isolated RNA. Sequencing was performed with immunoSEQ multiplex PCR; in TCRdb, only in-frame clones are kept and a portion is missing. The sample yields hundreds of thousands of clones, over 12% seen once. These TCRs' antigens remain unknown. Sequenced: naive CD4+ T cells from blood. The receptors derive from a man between 18 and 29 years old with type 1 diabetes.

This clone turned up a few times. The chain uses TRBV19 and TRBJ1-1, with D unresolved. Between the trimmed V and J ends, which lost 5 bases and 3 bases, there was a span of 10 bases. The CDR3 runs to 13 residues. Germline loops: CDR1 LNHDA, CDR2 SQIVND (reference sequence). The DNA for the CDR3 is TGTGCCAGTAGTTTCCAAGGTGACACTGAAGCTTTCTTT. Amino acid sequence: CASSFQGDTEAFF.

The rearrangement joins TRBV7-2 to TRBJ2-7, with D tentatively TRBD2 (5 bases). Deletions cut 5 bases from V and 5 bases from J, with 16 bases between. Germline lookup yields CDR1 SGHTA and CDR2 FQGNSA. The CDR3 runs 14 residues. The CDR3 DNA is TGTGCCAGCAGCCTTCTCGGGGTAACCCACGAGCAGTACTTC. This encodes CASSLLGVTHEQYF. The full variable domain, completed using reference TRBV7-2 and TRBJ2-7, is GAGVSQSPSNKVTEKGKDVELRCDPISGHTALYWYRQSLGQGLEFLIYFQGNSAPDKSGLPSDRFSAERTGGSVSTLTIQRTQQEDSAVYLCASSLLGVTHEQYFGPGTRLTVT.

This clone was detected only a few times. This chain uses TRBV30 with TRBJ2-1; possible D gene TRBD1, 6 bases. The CDR3 sequence is 19 residues long. Germline-derived CDR1 and CDR2 are GTSNPN and SVGIG (reference sequence). The V end was cut by 3 bases, the J end by 0 bases, with 24 bases between. The CDR3 spells CAWRGLLTRQDSSYNEQFF. The CDR3 DNA reads as TGTGCCTGGAGGGGTCTCCTAACCCGACAGGATAGCTCCTACAATGAGCAGTTCTTC.

This clone was found a few times. The chain links TRBV6-1 to TRBJ1-5; no firm D call. Germline V gene data show CDR1 as MNHNS and CDR2 as SASEGT. Trimming removed 2 bases at V and 4 bases at J, with 6 bases between. The CDR3 covers 13 residues. The CDR3 protein is CASSERENQPQHF. The CDR3 DNA is TGTGCCAGCAGTGAACGGGAGAATCAGCCCCAGCATTTT.

The chain carries TRBV2 and TRBJ2-1; the D is unclear. V shed 10 bases and J shed 0 bases, with 16 bases lying between them. Germline V lookup: CDR1 SNHLY, CDR2 FYNNEI. This CDR3 contains 15 residues. The CDR3 nucleotides read TGTGCCACCGTACGGCAGCTCCGCTCCTACAATGAGCAGTTCTTC. This sequence encodes CATVRQLRSYNEQFF.

The chain joins TRBV29-1 to TRBJ2-5; 12 bases align to TRBD1. In germline, CDR1 is SQVTM, CDR2 ANQGSEA. There are 13 residues in the CDR3. V shed 7 bases, J shed 9 bases, and the junction held 9 bases outside the gene matches. The CDR3 sequence is CSAVGQGAGSQYF. CDR3 nucleotides: TGCAGCGCCGTGGGACAGGGGGCAGGGTCCCAGTACTTC.

This rearrangement joins TRBV30 to TRBJ2-7; 9 positions match TRBD2. J was trimmed by 6 bases and V by 0 bases; bases with no gene match: 6. Per the germline V gene, CDR1 is GTSNPN and CDR2 is SVGIG (reference sequence). The CDR3 length is 14 residues. This CDR3 is CAWSVQAGGLEQYF. CDR3 DNA sequence: TGTGCCTGGAGTGTACAGGCGGGAGGGCTCGAGCAGTACTTC.

This clone showed up just a few times. V and J are TRBV7-3 and TRBJ2-3; D ambiguous. Looked up from germline, CDR1 is SGHTA and CDR2 is FQGTGA. The CDR3 is made up of 13 amino acids. Trimming took off 5 bases at V and 8 bases at J, with 14 bases between the two ends. The CDR3 sequence is CASSNDGRITQYF. As DNA, the CDR3 is TGTGCCAGCAGCAACGATGGGCGGATTACGCAGTATTTT.

This clone was detected only a few times. The CDR3 sequence is CASSATGGARTEAFF. CDR3 sequence (DNA): TGTGCCAGCAGCGCGACAGGGGGAGCGAGGACTGAAGCTTTCTTT. The chain is built from TRBV6-5 and TRBJ1-1; the match to TRBD1 covers 9 bases. The CDR3 is 15 amino acids. From germline, CDR1 is MNHEY and CDR2 SVGAGI. Trimming removed 6 bases from V and 5 bases from J; junction bases left unmatched: 10.

The chain recombines TRBV12-5 with TRBJ2-7; no clear D. The germline gives CDR1 LGHNT, CDR2 FRNRAP. The CDR3 is 15 residues long. With 5 bases removed from V and 3 bases from J, the gap between germline ends came to 17 bases. CDR3 in DNA: TGTGCTAGTGGTCCACTCGAAAAGACGGGCTACGAGCAGTACTTC. This translates into CASGPLEKTGYEQYF. The whole variable domain, filled in from reference TRBV12-5 and TRBJ2-7, reads DARVTQTPRHKVTEMGQEVTMRCQPILGHNTVFWYRQTMMQGLELLAYFRNRAPLDDSGMPKDRFSAEMPDATLATLKIQPSEPRDSAVYFCASGPLEKTGYEQYFGPGTRLTVT.

The chain combines TRBV10-3 with TRBJ1-2; 10 nucleotides align to TRBD1. Germline V gives CDR1 ENHRY, CDR2 SYGVKD. The length of the CDR3 is 16 residues. Trimming took 7 bases from V and 3 from J; bases not matched to a gene: 11. The CDR3 spells CAIKVYVGTGDYGYTF. As DNA, the CDR3 is TGTGCCATCAAGGTCTACGTGGGGACAGGGGACTATGGCTACACCTTC.

The V and J genes are TRBV2 and TRBJ1-5, with D possibly matching TRBD1 (5 bases). This CDR3 region has 12 residues. CDR1 is SNHLY, CDR2 FYNNEI, per germline. Deletions cut 6 bases from V and 7 bases from J, with 10 bases between. This CDR3 reads CASSLDSQPQHF. The CDR3 DNA is TGTGCCAGCAGCCTCGACAGCCAGCCCCAGCATTTT. Supplemented by reference TRBV2 and TRBJ1-5, the full variable domain reads EPEVTQTPSHQVTQMGQEVILRCVPISNHLYFYWYRQILGQKVEFLVSFYNNEISEKSEIFDDQFSVERPDGSNFTLKIRSTKLEDSAMYFCASSLDSQPQHFGDGTRLSIL.

This clone was detected only a few times. The CDR3 nucleotides read TGTGCCAGCACCGTCACGGTGGAGGGGGCGCGGGGCACCGGGGAGCTGTTTTTT. Protein product: CASTVTVEGARGTGELFF. The chain has TRBV9 and TRBJ2-2; tentative D call: TRBD1 (7 bases). This CDR3 contains 18 residues. The germline V gene has CDR1 SGDLS and CDR2 YYNGEE. V lost 6 bases, J lost 4 bases, and 25 bases lay in between.

V gene TRBV30 combines with J gene TRBJ2-3, with 11 bases that match TRBD2. The CDR3 runs 15 residues. V trimming: 3 bases; J trimming: 4 bases; junction bases outside the gene matches: 6. Germline values: CDR1 GTSNPN, CDR2 SVGIG (reference sequence). The CDR3 nucleotides read TGTGCCTGGAGGATCGGTAGCGGGGGGGCAGATACGCAGTATTTT. It is translated as CAWRIGSGGADTQYF.

This clone was observed a few times. V gene TRBV4-2 combines with J gene TRBJ1-1; D gene uncertain. The CDR3 has 14 amino acids. V dropped 1 base and J dropped 1 base, with 7 bases sitting between them. CDR1 and CDR2 (germline): LGHNA, YNFKEQ. DNA for the CDR3: TGTGCCAGCAGCCAAGTAGCGAAGAACACTGAAGCTTTCTTT. Its translation: CASSQVAKNTEAFF.

V gene TRBV30 combines with J gene TRBJ1-5, with 9 positions matching TRBD1. This CDR3 is 14 amino acids long. Germline trimming cut 7 bases from V and 5 bases from J; bases unmatched to any gene: 9. Germline V lookup: CDR1 GTSNPN, CDR2 SVGIG (reference sequence). The CDR3 nucleotides read TGTGCCTCCCAGGGACAGGGTGGTTATCAGCCCCAGCATTTT. Translating gives CASQGQGGYQPQHF.

The sample holds one count of this clone. The rearrangement uses TRBV28 and TRBJ1-1; no firm D call. Deletions cut 3 bases from V and 4 bases from J, with 12 bases between. The germline V gene has CDR1 MDHEN and CDR2 SYDVKM. The CDR3 consists of 14 residues. CDR3 sequence (DNA): TGTGCCAGCAGTTTCAGTTTTCAGGTCACTGAAGCTTTCTTT. It codes for CASSFSFQVTEAFF. Supplemented by reference TRBV28 and TRBJ1-1, the full variable domain reads DVKVTQSSRYLVKRTGEKVFLECVQDMDHENMFWYRQDPGLGLRLIYFSYDVKMKEKGDIPEGYSVSREKKERFSLILESASTNQTSMYLCASSFSFQVTEAFFGQGTRLTVV.

Here the CDR3 reads CSVRTDYNSPLHF. CDR3 bases: TGCAGCGTTAGGACAGATTATAATTCACCCCTCCACTTT. The chain has TRBV29-1 and TRBJ1-6, with a possible D match to TRBD1 (6 bases). V dropped 5 bases and J dropped 4 bases, with 9 bases sitting between them. Germline V gene sequence: CDR1 SQVTM, CDR2 ANQGSEA. The CDR3 runs to 13 residues.

This clone was counted only a few times. The V call is TRBV30, the J call TRBJ2-2; 10 bases are shared with TRBD1. The CDR3 is 13 amino acids. The J segment lost 5 bases and the V segment lost 8 bases, leaving 5 bases of the junction unmatched. CDR1 GTSNPN and CDR2 SVGIG come from the germline V gene (reference sequence). In DNA form, the CDR3 reads TGTGCCAGGGGACAGGGGAGGACCGGGGAGCTGTTTTTT. Amino acid sequence: CARGQGRTGELFF.

This rearrangement joins TRBV28 to TRBJ2-2; the match to TRBD1 covers 9 bases. This CDR3 is 15 amino acids long. Trimming cost V 2 bases and J 5 bases; bases outside gene matches: 3. Per the germline V gene, CDR1 is MDHEN and CDR2 is SYDVKM. CDR3 protein: CASSLGGQGTGELFF. CDR3 DNA: TGTGCCAGCAGTTTAGGGGGACAGGGAACCGGGGAGCTGTTTTTT.

The gene calls are TRBV5-4 and TRBJ2-3; a weak D match, TRBD1 (6 bases). This CDR3 has 17 residues. The germline V and J ends were trimmed by 4 bases and 1 base, with 19 bases remaining between them. The germline CDR1 and CDR2 sequences are SGHNT and YYREEE (reference sequence). This chain's CDR3 is CASSRYRTEAGTDTQYF. The CDR3, as DNA: TGTGCCAGCAGCCGATACCGGACAGAAGCAGGCACAGATACGCAGTATTTT.

The V call is TRBV5-6, the J call TRBJ2-1; D is ambiguous. The germline V gene encodes CDR1 SGHDT and CDR2 YYEEEE. Deletions cut 0 bases from V and 5 bases from J, with 12 bases between. The CDR3 is 15 amino acids. For the CDR3, the DNA is TGTGCCAGCAGCTTGGGGCCATACCCCGACAATGAGCAGTTCTTC. Protein product: CASSLGPYPDNEQFF.

This clone was counted between two and nine times. This sequence joins TRBV28 and TRBJ2-7, with 12 bases aligning to TRBD2. Looked up from germline, CDR1 is MDHEN and CDR2 is SYDVKM. Trimming took 8 bases from V and 5 from J; bases not matched to a gene: 10. The CDR3 extends over 15 amino acids. The DNA for the CDR3 is TGTGCCAGCGTAACCCTAGCGGGGGGGCAAAACGAGCAGTACTTC. Its protein product is CASVTLAGGQNEQYF.

This clone was seen only a few times. The chain uses TRBV30 and TRBJ2-3, with D possibly being TRBD2 (6 bases). Trimming took 7 bases from V and 6 from J, leaving 17 bases between them. The length of the CDR3 is 13 residues. In germline, CDR1 is GTSNPN, CDR2 SVGIG (reference sequence). DNA for the CDR3: TGTGCCTTAGGACGTCCTGGAGGGGATACGCAGTATTTT. This gives the protein CALGRPGGDTQYF.

The chain joins TRBV19 to TRBJ2-3, with a weak D call TRBD2 (5 bases). Between the trimmed V and J ends, which lost 5 bases and 5 bases, there was a span of 17 bases. Germline lookup yields CDR1 LNHDA and CDR2 SQIVND (reference sequence). The CDR3 length is 15 residues. The CDR3 DNA sequence: TGTGCCAGTAGTTCCCGACCCTGGACTGGAGATACGCAGTATTTT. Amino acid sequence: CASSSRPWTGDTQYF.